These T cell receptor beta chains were read from a single sample in a study of patients and donors after allogeneic stem cell transplantation. In TCRdb, the RT-PCR reads were re-called with MiXCR into one record per CDR3 protein. The data contain hundreds of thousands of distinct CDR3 sequences, roughly 16% of them singletons. The sample was blood, either unsorted or a sorted T cell fraction (not recorded which). These receptors were collected from a human donor who was either an allogeneic HSCT recipient or a stem cell or donor lymphocyte infusion donor (not recorded which). It is not recorded whose cells these are; they may come from a transplant donor. CDR3s leave out the opening cysteine and the closing phenylalanine or tryptophan.

v_call	cdr3_length	j_call	cdr3_aa
TRBV20-1	13	TRBJ2-3	SARDHREGQDTQY
TRBV15	16	TRBJ2-7	ATSRGKGLAGVSYEQY
TRBV5-1	10	TRBJ2-5	ASSLIGETQY
TRBV4-1	13	TRBJ2-1	ASSQTSQSYNEQF
TRBV20-1	9	TRBJ2-5	SGGGHETQY
TRBV7-3	14	TRBJ2-1	ASSLRAEREGGEQF
TRBV27	10	TRBJ1-2	ASSARGGGYT
TRBV4-1	14	TRBJ2-7	ASSQGNSGVGYEQY
TRBV14	11	TRBJ1-2	ASSQDGPEGYT
TRBV19	15	TRBJ2-1	ASSLLTGGRANNEQF
TRBV4-1	15	TRBJ2-7	ASSQDIAGRTSYEQY
TRBV12-3/TRBV12-4	14	TRBJ2-1	ASSPGSGSGNHEQF
TRBV5-1	11	TRBJ1-1	ASSSPPIEGAF
TRBV10-2	11	TRBJ1-4	ASSELVDEKLF
TRBV4-1	10	TRBJ2-5	ASSQDGRNQY
TRBV14	11	TRBJ1-2	ASSQGGVYGYT
TRBV13	13	TRBJ2-1	ASSFSRSGYNEQF
TRBV6-4	11	TRBJ2-2	ASTLEDTGELF
TRBV5-1	12	TRBJ1-4	ASSLAVTNEKLF
TRBV20-1	12	TRBJ2-7	SAREDYAVVKQY
TRBV27	14	TRBJ2-5	ASSSTAGGPQETQY
TRBV2	13	TRBJ1-5	ASSEARGSNQPQH
TRBV12-3/TRBV12-4	13	TRBJ2-1	ASRPPDRSVYEQF
TRBV20-1	11	TRBJ2-7	SARGNGLGEQY
TRBV5-4	11	TRBJ2-3	ASSTKHTDTQY
TRBV7-2	13	TRBJ1-5	ASSLGRGANQPQH
TRBV9	13	TRBJ2-5	ASNGIGGAKETQY
TRBV7-2	11	TRBJ2-1	ASSLWYGYEQF
TRBV7-9	11	TRBJ2-1	ASSSPGRDEQF
TRBV29-1	11	TRBJ1-1	SVEGTGNTEAF
TRBV7-8	12	TRBJ2-7	ASSLGDLGYEQY
TRBV12-3/TRBV12-4	12	TRBJ1-2	ASSVQGANYGYT
TRBV10-3	14	TRBJ2-1	AISDPRSGRANEQF
TRBV12-3/TRBV12-4	11	TRBJ1-1	ASSFGFRSEAF
TRBV20-1	11	TRBJ2-6	SARPPGANVLT
TRBV20-1	14	TRBJ1-1	SARDRARNANTEAF
TRBV5-1	13	TRBJ2-1	ASSLEGQTYNEQF
TRBV20-1	13	TRBJ2-3	SAFPNRGHTDTQY
TRBV12-3/TRBV12-4	13	TRBJ2-4	ASSSDRGTKNIQY
TRBV12-3/TRBV12-4	12	TRBJ2-2	ASSSGGNTGELF
TRBV12-3/TRBV12-4	11	TRBJ1-1	ASRTGGNTEAF
TRBV20-1	9	TRBJ2-7	SAWDRYEQY
TRBV30	10	TRBJ2-2	AWMGEAGELF
TRBV11-2	10	TRBJ2-7	ASTFDSYEQY
TRBV12-3/TRBV12-4	12	TRBJ1-2	ASSYRDRANGYT
TRBV7-6	17	TRBJ2-4	ASSPILAGGMKAKNIQY
TRBV5-1	13	TRBJ2-1	ASSFLTGGNNEQF
TRBV20-1	13	TRBJ2-7	SARDVQGARDEQY
TRBV4-3	11	TRBJ1-1	ASSQDGPYEAF
TRBV5-8	14	TRBJ2-1	ASSLLGTSEYNEQF
TRBV10-3	9	TRBJ1-2	AIKGQNGYT
TRBV21-1	14	TRBJ2-7	ASSKGGVEGTYEQY
TRBV30	10	TRBJ1-2	AWRMMGYGYT
TRBV5-1	13	TRBJ2-5	ASSLLGDYQETQY
TRBV12-3/TRBV12-4	9	TRBJ1-2	ASSFGLGYT